Given below is one TCR beta chain in context. TCRdb's table, derived via immunoSEQ multiplex PCR, lists solely in-frame clones and lacks some. In the table there are around 74,000 clones, 70% to 90% of which are singletons. The data belong to a study of radiation and T cells in renal cell carcinoma. Sample time point: blood 4 weeks post-SBRT, at nephrectomy. Treatment specified: 15 Gy SBRT to primary tumor, nephrectomy 4 weeks later. Nephrectomy followed 15 Gy stereotactic body radiation by 4 weeks. The patient's renal cell carcinoma had clear cell pathology. CDR3 length equals 15 residues. CDR1 is SGHDT and CDR2 is YYEEEE in the germline V gene. Trimming removed 4 bases at V and 4 bases at J, with 17 bases between.

The sample in question was blood, obtained from a patient whose treatment included radiotherapy and nephrectomy. The receptor was isolated from an older woman with renal cell carcinoma. The chain recombines TRBV5-6 with TRBJ1-2, with D perhaps TRBD1 (6 bases). CDR3 protein: CASSRIQQGSYGYTF. The DNA for the CDR3 is TGTGCCAGCAGCCGGATTCAACAGGGTAGCTATGGCTACACCTTC.